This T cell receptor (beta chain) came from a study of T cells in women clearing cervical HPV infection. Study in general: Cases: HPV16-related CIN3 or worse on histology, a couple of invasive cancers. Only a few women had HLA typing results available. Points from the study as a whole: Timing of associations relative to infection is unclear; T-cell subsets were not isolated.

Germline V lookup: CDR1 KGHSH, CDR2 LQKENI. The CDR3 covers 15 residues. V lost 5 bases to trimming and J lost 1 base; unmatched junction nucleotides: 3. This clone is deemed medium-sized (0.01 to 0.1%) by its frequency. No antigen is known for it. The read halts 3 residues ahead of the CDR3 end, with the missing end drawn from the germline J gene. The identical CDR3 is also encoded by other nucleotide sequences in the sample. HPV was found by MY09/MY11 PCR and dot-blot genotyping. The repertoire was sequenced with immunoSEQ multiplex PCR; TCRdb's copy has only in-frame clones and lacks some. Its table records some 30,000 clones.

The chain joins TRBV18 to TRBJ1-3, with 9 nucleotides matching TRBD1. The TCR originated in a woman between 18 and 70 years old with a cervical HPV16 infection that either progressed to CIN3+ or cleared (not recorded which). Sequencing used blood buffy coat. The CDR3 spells CASSTGTGSGNTIYF. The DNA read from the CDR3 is TGTGCCAGCTCAACCGGGACAGGGTCTGGAAACACC. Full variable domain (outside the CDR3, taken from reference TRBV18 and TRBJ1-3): NAGVMQNPRHLVRRRGQEARLRCSPMKGHSHVYWYRQLPEEGLKFMVYLQKENIIDESGMPKERFSAEFPKEGPSILRIQQVVRGDSAAYFCASSTGTGSGNTIYFGEGSWLTVV.